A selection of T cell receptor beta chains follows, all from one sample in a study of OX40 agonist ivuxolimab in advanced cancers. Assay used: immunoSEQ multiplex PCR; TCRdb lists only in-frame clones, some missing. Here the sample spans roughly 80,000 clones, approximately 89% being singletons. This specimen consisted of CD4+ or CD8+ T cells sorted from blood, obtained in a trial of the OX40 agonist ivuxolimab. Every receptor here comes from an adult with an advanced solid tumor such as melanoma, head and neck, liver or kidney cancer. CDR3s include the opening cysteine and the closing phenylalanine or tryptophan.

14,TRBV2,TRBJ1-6,CASSQYRENSPLHF
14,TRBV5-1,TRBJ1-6,CASSFTGANSPLHF
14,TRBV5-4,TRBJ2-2,CASTPMRATGELFF
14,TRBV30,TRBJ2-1,CAWIADISYNEQFF
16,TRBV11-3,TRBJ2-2,CASSLTWNEGTGELFF
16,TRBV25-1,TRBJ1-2,CASSEYIKAGRRGYTF
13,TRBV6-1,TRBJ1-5,CASSYTSGQPQHF
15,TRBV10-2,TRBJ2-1,CASRMRERDYNEQFF
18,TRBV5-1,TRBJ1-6,CASSLEEARVPYNSPLHF
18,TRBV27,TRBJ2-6,CASSLYWGMSSGANVLTF
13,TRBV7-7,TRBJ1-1,CASSPGLNTEAFF
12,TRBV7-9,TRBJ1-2,CASSFPRDGYTF
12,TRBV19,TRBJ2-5,CASSIGGETQYF
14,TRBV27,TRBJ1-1,CASSVRGVNTEAFF
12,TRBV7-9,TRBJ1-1,CASSLEEAEAFF
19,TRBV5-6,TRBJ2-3,CASSSIRTGILLDTDTQYF
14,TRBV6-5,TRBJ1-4,CASSPTGGNEKLFF
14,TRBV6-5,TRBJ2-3,CASRSGSFPDTQYF
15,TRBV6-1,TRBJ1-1,CASSLGGALDTEAFF
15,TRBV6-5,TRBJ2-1,CASSYGGGRHNEQFF
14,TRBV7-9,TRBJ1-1,CASSLDRASTEAFF
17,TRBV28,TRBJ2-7,CASSFADTSGGPYEQYF
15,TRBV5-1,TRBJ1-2,CASSRFAPELYGYTF
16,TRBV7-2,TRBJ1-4,CASSFRRGLGMEKLFF
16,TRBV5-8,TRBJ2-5,CASSLGGSTYQETQYF
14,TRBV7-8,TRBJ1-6,CASRRGQGSSPLHF
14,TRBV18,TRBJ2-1,CASCRNGDYNEQFF
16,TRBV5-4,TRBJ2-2,CASSSRKRTNTGELFF
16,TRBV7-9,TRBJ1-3,CASSHSRGPSGNTIYF
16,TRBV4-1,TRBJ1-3,CASSQAWLIGGNTIYF
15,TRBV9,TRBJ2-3,CASSVGGPAFDTQYF
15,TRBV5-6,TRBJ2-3,CASSLDPGQGYTQYF
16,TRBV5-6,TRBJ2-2,CASSLWGQPNTGELFF
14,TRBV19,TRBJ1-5,CASNDRDSNQPQHF
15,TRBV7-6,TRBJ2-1,CASSPSGGAGDEQFF
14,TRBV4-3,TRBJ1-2,CASSQDRDMGGYTF
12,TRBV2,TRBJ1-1,CASRDRYTEAFF
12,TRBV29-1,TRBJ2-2,CSVSRGDGELFF
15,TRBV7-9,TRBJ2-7,CASSPYSGKTYEQYF
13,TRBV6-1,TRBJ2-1,CASSGAIYNEQFF
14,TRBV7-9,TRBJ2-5,CASSLANRQETQYF
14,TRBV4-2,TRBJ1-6,CASSFGAMDSPLHF
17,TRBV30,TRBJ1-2,CAWSVGVWGRGNSGYTF
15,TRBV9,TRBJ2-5,CASSVFGLAGETQYF
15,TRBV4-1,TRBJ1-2,CASSPIPGRSHGYTF
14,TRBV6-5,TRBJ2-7,CASRRDRVTYEQYF
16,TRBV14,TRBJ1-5,CASSQVVRHSNQPQHF
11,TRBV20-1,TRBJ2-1,CSARGGDKQFF
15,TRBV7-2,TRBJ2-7,CASSFTGTEGSEQYF
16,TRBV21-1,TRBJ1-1,CASSPLVRGRWTEAFF